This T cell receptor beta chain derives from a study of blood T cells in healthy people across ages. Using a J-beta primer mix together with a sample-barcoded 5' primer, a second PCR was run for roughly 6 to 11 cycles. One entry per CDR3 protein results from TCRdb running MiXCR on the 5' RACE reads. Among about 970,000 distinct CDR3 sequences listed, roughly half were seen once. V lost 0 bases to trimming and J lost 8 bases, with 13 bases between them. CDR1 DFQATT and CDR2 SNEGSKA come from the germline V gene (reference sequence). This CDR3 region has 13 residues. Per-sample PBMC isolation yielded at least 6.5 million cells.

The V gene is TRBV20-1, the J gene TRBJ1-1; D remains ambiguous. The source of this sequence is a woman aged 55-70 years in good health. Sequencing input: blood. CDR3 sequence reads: CSARDWLAGEAFF. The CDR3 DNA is TGCAGTGCTAGAGATTGGTTGGCGGGGGAAGCTTTCTTT.